The 12 T cell receptor beta chains listed next were all sequenced from one sample in a study of CD8 T cells in Susac syndrome. It was with random hexamers that roughly 0.45 to 1 ug RNA was reverse transcribed. Each CDR3 protein is one row after TCRdb ran MiXCR on the immunoSEQ multiplex PCR reads. The sample includes almost 450,000 distinct CDR3 sequences, approximately 89% of them seen just once. Sequencing was carried out using CD8+ T cells from PBMCs. The origin of the receptors is a human donor with multiple sclerosis.

The chain is built from TRBV7-9 and TRBJ2-7; 7 bases are a match to TRBD1. J gave up 2 bases and V 3 bases, and 7 bases lay outside the gene matches. Germline V gene sequence: CDR1 SEHNR, CDR2 FQNEAQ (reference sequence). CDR3 length: 15 residues. The CDR3 loop is CASSLPGQQPYEQYF. CDR3 bases: TGTGCCAGCAGCTTGCCGGGACAGCAACCCTACGAGCAGTACTTC.

The rearrangement joins TRBV6-4 to TRBJ2-7; D not certain. The germline gives CDR1 MRHNA, CDR2 SNTAGT. This CDR3 has 11 amino acids. Trimming shortened V by 2 bases and J by 3 bases, and 2 bases separated the two germline ends. As DNA, the CDR3 is TGTGCCAGCAGTGACGGCTACGAGCAGTACTTC. Protein sequence: CASSDGYEQYF.

CDR3 sequence (DNA): TGTGCCAGTGGGACAGGGGAATCCGAGCAGTACTTC. It translates to CASGTGESEQYF. The chain has TRBV7-9 and TRBJ2-7, with TRBD1 matching over 10 bases. The CDR3 runs to 12 residues. The germline CDR1 and CDR2 sequences are SEHNR and FQNEAQ (reference sequence). With 9 bases clipped from V and 6 bases from J, the junction kept 5 bases outside the gene matches.

J is TRBJ2-7 and V is TRBV12-3 or TRBV12-4, with D possibly being TRBD2 (5 bases). Trimming took off 1 base at V and 7 bases at J, with 8 bases between the two ends. This CDR3 is 12 amino acids long. The CDR3 DNA reads TGTGCCAGCAGTTTAGTCGGGAAGGAGCAGTACTTC. The encoded protein is CASSLVGKEQYF.

The V and J genes are TRBV9 and TRBJ2-3; a weak D match, TRBD2 (6 bases). CDR1 and CDR2 (germline): SGDLS, YYNGEE. V was cut by 0 bases and J by 3 bases, with 14 bases left in between. The CDR3 extends over 16 amino acids. The CDR3 sequence: CASSVELAGLTDTQYF. The CDR3, as DNA: TGTGCCAGCAGCGTAGAATTGGCGGGGCTAACAGATACGCAGTATTTT.

The chain couples TRBV4-2 to TRBJ1-4; D is undetermined. This CDR3 is built from 15 residues. CDR1 and CDR2 from the germline V gene are LGHNA and YNFKEQ. Trimming shortened V by 1 base and J by 8 bases, and 14 bases separated the two germline ends. The CDR3 DNA follows: TGTGCCAGCAGCCAAGTTATTGAGCGGGGAGAAAAACTGTTTTTT. Protein: CASSQVIERGEKLFF.

CDR3: CASSLIGQGAPNGYTF. As DNA, the CDR3 is TGTGCCAGCAGCTTGATAGGACAGGGGGCGCCGAATGGCTACACCTTC. V and J are TRBV7-9 and TRBJ1-2; 11 bases agree with TRBD1. Per the germline V gene, CDR1 is SEHNR and CDR2 is FQNEAQ (reference sequence). CDR3 length equals 16 residues. V lost 3 bases, J lost 6 bases, and 9 bases stayed unmatched.

The chain recombines TRBV4-1 with TRBJ1-1; D perhaps matches TRBD1 (5 bases). The germline gives CDR1 MGHRA, CDR2 YSYEKL. Trimming cost V 1 base and J 1 base, with 10 bases left between them. The CDR3 has 15 residues. The CDR3 region has the DNA TGCGCCAGCAGCCAAGCTCCCCAGGGGAACACTGAAGCTTTCTTT. It is translated as CASSQAPQGNTEAFF.

The rearrangement joins TRBV14 to TRBJ2-1; D remains ambiguous. CDR3 length: 14 residues. Trimming stripped 4 bases from V and 7 bases from J, with 14 bases between. Germline CDR1 and CDR2: SGHDN and FVKESK. The CDR3 nucleotides are TGTGCCAGCAGCCTGGGTCAGCTCTGGAATGAGCAGTTCTTC. Translated, it gives CASSLGQLWNEQFF. The full variable domain, with the rest looked up from reference TRBV14 and TRBJ2-1, is EAGVTQFPSHSVIEKGQTVTLRCDPISGHDNLYWYRRVMGKEIKFLLHFVKESKQDESGMPNNRFLAERTGGTYSTLKVQPAELEDSGVYFCASSLGQLWNEQFFGPGTRLTVL.

V and J are TRBV11-1 and TRBJ2-2; 9 nucleotides align to TRBD2. From germline, CDR1 is SGHAT and CDR2 FQDESV (reference sequence). The J segment lost 0 bases and the V segment lost 4 bases, leaving 18 bases of the junction unmatched. The length of the CDR3 is 21 residues. The chain's CDR3 is CASSSATGTLAGDANTGELFF. The CDR3 region has the DNA TGTGCCAGCAGCTCGGCAACCGGGACATTAGCGGGAGACGCGAACACCGGGGAGCTGTTTTTT.

This sequence joins TRBV10-3 and TRBJ1-6, with D maybe TRBD1 (5 bases). Trimming left V 2 bases short and J 5 bases short, with 10 bases between. The CDR3 has 15 amino acids. Germline assignment: CDR1 ENHRY and CDR2 SYGVKD. The CDR3 loop reads CAISEEGVDNSPLHF. CDR3 DNA: TGTGCCATCAGTGAGGAAGGGGTAGATAATTCACCCCTCCACTTT.

The genes are TRBV5-1 and TRBJ1-2; the D gene is possibly TRBD1 (5 bases). The CDR3 is 13 residues long. V was cut by 3 bases and J by 8 bases, with 14 bases left in between. Per the germline V gene, CDR1 is SGHRS and CDR2 is YFSETQ. The CDR3, as DNA: TGCGCCAGCAGCTGGGACGGCCCACGGGGCTACACCTTC. It yields the protein CASSWDGPRGYTF.